This TCR beta chain was sequenced during a study of cytomegalovirus exposure and HLA in healthy donors (dated by TCRdb to the late 2010s). In the study overall: The 666 repertoires of the first cohort and the roughly 110 validation repertoires were produced on the same platform, according to a later analysis. The study aimed to test whether signatures of past pathogen exposure could be identified by cataloging public T cell receptors. Besides the first cohort of some 670 subjects, a separate validation cohort made up of 120 different subjects was used. High-throughput TCR immunosequencing, statistical association of individual TCRs with disease status, and machine learning were combined to predict cytomegalovirus infection status. The investigation overall reported the following: In vitro tests confirmed that a few of the cytomegalovirus-associated TCR beta chains recognize cytomegalovirus antigens. The classifier was reported to diagnose cytomegalovirus status with high specificity and sensitivity in both the original cohort and the validation cohort. In the study, about 150 TCR beta chains were listed as associated with cytomegalovirus. A later analysis lacked HLA typing for the validation cohort, so it scored co-occurrence in that cohort across all 110 or so repertoires. Subsequent analysis determined that TCRs grouped into clusters in the first cohort also showed a tendency toward co-occurrence across the roughly 120 validation repertoires, and approximately 94% of cluster scores exceeded 0. Most TCR sequences were seen in very few donors, while some public TCRs were found in many individuals. The authors suggested that the approach could potentially be extended to other disease states and immunological phenotypes.

About this clone itself: Its antigen is not yet known. No qualities accompany the bases; no much larger clone lies one base away.

The junction carries 12 bases between V and J, which are trimmed by 6 bases and 1 base respectively. Its CDR3 holds 14 amino acids, cysteine through phenylalanine. Of the read, only the CDR3 DNA is kept; its 42 bases are in frame from base 1. The germline V gene (reference sequence) provides CDR1 MNHEY and CDR2 SMNVEV. Libraries were built with the immunoSEQ multiplex PCR assay. As for how the authors treated the data: A statistical classification framework was developed to diagnose cytomegalovirus status using the catalog of TCR beta chain sequences. This immuneACCESS table, as held by TCRdb, lists in-frame sequences with V and J called but not all clones. Of the missing ones, under half trace to an unresolved V gene in checked studies; the others have no known cause. The V and J calls and clone size come from that table; D and trimming were worked out from the DNA. The sample records around 150,000 clones, 86% of which are singletons. Of the sample, 5% to 7% falls within the top ten clones.

Separate from the approximately 690-subject first cohort, the validation cohort of 95 to 150 subjects was the group to which the donors belonged. Source material: PBMCs. The receptor was isolated from a woman in her twenties or thirties in good health and CMV-seronegative. The rearranged chain carries TRBV27 and TRBJ1-2, with TRBD1 perhaps the D gene, on 5 matching bases. The CDR3 protein is CASRRVDSNYGYTF. The nucleotide sequence reads TGTGCCAGCAGAAGGGTCGACAGTAACTATGGCTACACCTTC.